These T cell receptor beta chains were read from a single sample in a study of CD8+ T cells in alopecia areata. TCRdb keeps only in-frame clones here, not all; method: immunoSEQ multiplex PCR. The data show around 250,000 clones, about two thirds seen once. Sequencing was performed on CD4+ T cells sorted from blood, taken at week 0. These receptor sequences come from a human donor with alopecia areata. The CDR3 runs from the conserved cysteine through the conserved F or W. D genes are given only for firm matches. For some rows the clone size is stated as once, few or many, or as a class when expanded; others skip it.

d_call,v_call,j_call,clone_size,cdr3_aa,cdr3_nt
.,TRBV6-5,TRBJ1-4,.,CASSYSTGFNEKLFF,TGTGCCAGCAGTTACTCTACAGGTTTTAATGAAAAACTGTTTTTT
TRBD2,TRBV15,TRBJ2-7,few,CATSPKNPQLAGALQDEQYF,TGTGCCACCAGCCCTAAGAACCCCCAACTAGCGGGGGCCCTTCAGGACGAGCAGTACTTC
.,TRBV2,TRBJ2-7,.,CASSEGQGLEQYF,TGTGCCAGCAGTGAAGGGCAGGGGCTCGAGCAGTACTTC
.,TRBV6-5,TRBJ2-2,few,CASSYGPSNTGELFF,TGTGCCAGCAGCTACGGGCCTTCGAACACCGGGGAGCTGTTTTTT
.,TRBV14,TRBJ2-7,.,CASSQDGGPPWEQYF,TGTGCCAGCAGCCAAGATGGGGGACCTCCTTGGGAGCAGTACTTC
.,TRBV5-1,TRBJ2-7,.,CASSVTRGVLSYEQYF,TGCGCCAGCAGCGTCACGAGGGGGGTCCTCTCCTACGAGCAGTACTTC
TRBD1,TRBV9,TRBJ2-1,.,CARSATGGSYNEQFF,TGTGCCAGGAGCGCGACAGGGGGCTCCTACAATGAGCAGTTCTTC
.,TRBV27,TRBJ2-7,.,CASSFARGREQYF,TGTGCCAGCAGTTTCGCGCGGGGGCGCGAGCAGTACTTC
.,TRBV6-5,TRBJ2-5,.,CASSYSEGQETQYF,TGTGCCAGCAGTTACTCAGAGGGGCAAGAGACCCAGTACTTC
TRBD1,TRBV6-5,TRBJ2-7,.,CASRPRQGTTREQYF,TGTGCCAGCAGGCCCAGACAGGGGACCACCCGGGAGCAGTACTTC
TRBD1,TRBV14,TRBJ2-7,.,CASRPTGTYEQYF,TGTGCCAGCAGACCGACAGGGACCTACGAGCAGTACTTC
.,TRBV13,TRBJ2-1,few,CASSLYGNNEQFF,TGTGCCAGCAGCTTGTACGGGAACAATGAGCAGTTCTTC
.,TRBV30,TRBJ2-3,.,CAWRSGAGTDTQYF,TGTGCCTGGAGGTCGGGGGCCGGGACAGATACGCAGTATTTT
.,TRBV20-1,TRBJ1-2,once,CSVGDNYGYTF,TGCAGTGTGGGGGATAACTATGGCTACACCTTC